Sequencing of this T cell receptor (beta chain) was carried out in a study of beta chain features in type 1 diabetes. Of the isolated RNA, all was reverse transcribed, and so the sequenced material was expressed TCRB transcripts. The table came from immunoSEQ multiplex PCR; TCRdb's copy has only in-frame clones and leaves some out. The sample has 400,000 to 600,000 clones, about 32% seen once. Stem cell-like memory, regulatory, central memory and naive CD4+ cells were sorted via CD45RO/CCR7/CD25/CD127/CD95/CD27. The germline V gene encodes CDR1 GTSNPN and CDR2 SVGIG (reference sequence). With 2 bases clipped from V and 2 bases from J, the junction kept 8 bases outside the gene matches. The CDR3 has 15 residues.

This chain links TRBV30 with TRBJ2-5; TRBD1 agrees at 7 bases. The receptor's source is a man aged 18 to 29 in good health. Sample: naive CD4+ T cells from blood. The CDR3 bases are TGTGCCTGGAGTACGCATGGACAGGCACAAGAGACCCAGTACTTC. This translates into CAWSTHGQAQETQYF.